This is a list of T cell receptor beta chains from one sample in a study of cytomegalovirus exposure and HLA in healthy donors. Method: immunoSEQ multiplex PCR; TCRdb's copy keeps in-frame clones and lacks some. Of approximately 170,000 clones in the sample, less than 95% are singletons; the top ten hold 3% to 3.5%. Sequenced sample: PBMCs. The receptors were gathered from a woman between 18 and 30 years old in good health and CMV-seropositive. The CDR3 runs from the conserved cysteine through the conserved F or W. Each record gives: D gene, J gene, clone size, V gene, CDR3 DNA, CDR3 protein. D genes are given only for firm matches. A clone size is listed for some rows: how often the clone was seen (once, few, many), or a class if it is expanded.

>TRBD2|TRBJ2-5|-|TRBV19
TGTGCCAGTAGGGCCTTAGCGGGGGTGAGCCAAGAGACCCAGTACTTC
CASRALAGVSQETQYF
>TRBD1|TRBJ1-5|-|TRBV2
TGTGCCAGCAGTGCAGGGGGCGTAAATCAGCCCCAGCATTTT
CASSAGGVNQPQHF
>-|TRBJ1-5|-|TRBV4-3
TGCGCCAGCAGCCCGAACAGGGGCAATCAGCCCCAGCATTTT
CASSPNRGNQPQHF
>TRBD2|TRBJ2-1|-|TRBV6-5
TGTGCCAGCAGTGCTAGCGGGAGGGGGAATGAGCAGTTCTTC
CASSASGRGNEQFF
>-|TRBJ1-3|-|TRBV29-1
TGCAGCGTTGTAACAGGGGGAAACACCATATATTTT
CSVVTGGNTIYF
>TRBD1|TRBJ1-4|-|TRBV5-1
TGCGCCAGCAGCTTGAGACAGGGGTATAATGAAAAACTGTTTTTT
CASSLRQGYNEKLFF
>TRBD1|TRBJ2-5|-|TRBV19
TGTGCCAGTAGTCCGACGGGACAGGGGGCGGGAGAGACCCAGTACTTC
CASSPTGQGAGETQYF
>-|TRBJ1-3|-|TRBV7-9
TGTGCCAGCAGTAACCAGGGAAACACCATATATTTT
CASSNQGNTIYF
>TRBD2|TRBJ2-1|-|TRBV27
TGTGCCAGCAGTGCGCGGGAGATCATCTACAATGAGCAGTTCTTC
CASSAREIIYNEQFF
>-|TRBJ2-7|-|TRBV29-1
TGCAGCGTTGAAATACTCATCTCCAGGGGCTACGAGCAGTACTTC
CSVEILISRGYEQYF
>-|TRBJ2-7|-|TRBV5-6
TGTGCCAGCGAATCCCCAACACAGGGATCCTACGAGCAGTACTTC
CASESPTQGSYEQYF
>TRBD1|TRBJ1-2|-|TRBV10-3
TGTGCCATCAGTGATGACAGGGGGGCCTATGGCTACACCTTC
CAISDDRGAYGYTF
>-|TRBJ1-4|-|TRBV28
TGTGCCAGCGGCCGGGTCCAGCTTAATGAAAAACTGTTTTTT
CASGRVQLNEKLFF
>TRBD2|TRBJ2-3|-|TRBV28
TGTGCCAGCAGCGTACGGGAGGGCACCTCTAGCACAGATACGCAGTATTTT
CASSVREGTSSTDTQYF
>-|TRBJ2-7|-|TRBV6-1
TGTGCCAGCAGGGGCTCCACGGTAACCTACGAGCAGTACTTC
CASRGSTVTYEQYF
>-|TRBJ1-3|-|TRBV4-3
TGCGCCAGCAGCCAAGATGTGACATCACCTACCTCTGGAAACACCATATATTTT
CASSQDVTSPTSGNTIYF
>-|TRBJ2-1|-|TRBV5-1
TGCGCCAGCAGCCAAGTGGGGGCAGACAATGAGCAGTTCTTC
CASSQVGADNEQFF
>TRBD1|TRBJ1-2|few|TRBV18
TGTGCCAGCTCTCCGGACAGGGAATATGGCTACACCTTC
CASSPDREYGYTF
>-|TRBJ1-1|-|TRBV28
TGTGCCAGCAGTTCCCCACACCAGGGGAGTGAAGCTTTCTTT
CASSSPHQGSEAFF
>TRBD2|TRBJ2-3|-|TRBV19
TGTGCCAGTAGTACTTACCCGGGACTAGCGGGGGGGCCAGATACGCAGTATTTT
CASSTYPGLAGGPDTQYF
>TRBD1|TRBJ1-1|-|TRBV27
TGTGCCAGCAGTTTACCGCGAAGAGACAGGGGGCTACGCACTGAAGCTTTCTTT
CASSLPRRDRGLRTEAFF
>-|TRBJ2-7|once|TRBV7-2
TGTGCCAGCAGCCTGGACAGCGCCAAAGCCTACGAGCAGTACTTC
CASSLDSAKAYEQYF
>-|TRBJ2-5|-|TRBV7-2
TGTGCCAGCAGCTTTCTAATGGAGGGGGGGGAGACCCAGTACTTC
CASSFLMEGGETQYF
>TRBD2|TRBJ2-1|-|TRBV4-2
TGTGCCAGCAGCCAAGCCCCGCGGGCGGGGGGGGCATCCTACAATGAGCAGTTCTTC
CASSQAPRAGGASYNEQFF
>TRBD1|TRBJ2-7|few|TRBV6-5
TGTGCCAGCAGTTACACCAGGGGGCAGGTCGACGAGCAGTACTTC
CASSYTRGQVDEQYF
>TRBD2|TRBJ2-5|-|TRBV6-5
TGTGCCAGCAGTTATTTCCGGGGGGGCGGAGAGACCCAGTACTTC
CASSYFRGGGETQYF
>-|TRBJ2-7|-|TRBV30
TGTGCCTGGGAAAGAGGGGAGCAGTACTTC
CAWERGEQYF
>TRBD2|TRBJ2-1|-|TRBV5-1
TGCGCCAGCAGCTTGGGACTAGCGGGCTATGAGCAGTTCTTC
CASSLGLAGYEQFF
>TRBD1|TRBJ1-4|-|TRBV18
TGTGCCAGCTCACGTCCCGGGACAGGGGACGAAAAACTGTTTTTT
CASSRPGTGDEKLFF
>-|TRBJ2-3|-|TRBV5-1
TGCGCCAGCAGCTTGGGGCCCGTCACAGATACGCAGTATTTT
CASSLGPVTDTQYF
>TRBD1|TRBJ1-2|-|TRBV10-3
TGTGCCATCCTGGACAGGGAACGGTCTATTGACTATGGCTACACCTTC
CAILDRERSIDYGYTF
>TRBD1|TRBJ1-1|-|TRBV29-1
TGCAGCGTTGGGAGGGACAGGGGGAACACTGAAGCTTTCTTT
CSVGRDRGNTEAFF
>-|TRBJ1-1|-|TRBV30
TGTGCCTGGAGTGACGGGAACACTGAAGCTTTCTTT
CAWSDGNTEAFF
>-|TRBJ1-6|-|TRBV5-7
TGTGCCAGCAGCAGCCCCAGGTCCTTTCACTCACCCCTCCACTTT
CASSSPRSFHSPLHF
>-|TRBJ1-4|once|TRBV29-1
TGCAGCGCCGCGCGTGAAGAAAAACTGTTTTTT
CSAAREEKLFF
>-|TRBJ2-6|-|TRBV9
TGTGCCAGCAGCGACCTGCGGACTGGGGCCAACGTCCTGACTTTC
CASSDLRTGANVLTF
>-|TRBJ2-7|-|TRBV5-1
TGCGCCAGCAGCCGAGGCCCTGCCTACGAGCAGTACTTC
CASSRGPAYEQYF
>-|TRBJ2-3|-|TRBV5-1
TGCGCCAGCAGCTTGTTACCTAGCCAGGATACGCAGTATTTT
CASSLLPSQDTQYF
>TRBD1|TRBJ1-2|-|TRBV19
TGTGCCAGTAGTAGGGAGGACAGGGGGCCCGGCTACACCTTC
CASSREDRGPGYTF
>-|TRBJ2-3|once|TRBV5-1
TGCGCCAGCAGCTTGGAAGGGGCAGTGAGAGATACGCAGTATTTT
CASSLEGAVRDTQYF
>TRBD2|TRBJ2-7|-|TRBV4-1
TGCGCCAGCAGCCAAGTGGCCCGACTAGCGGGAGGCCACGAGCAGTACTTC
CASSQVARLAGGHEQYF
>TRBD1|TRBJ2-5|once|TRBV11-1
TGTGCCAGCAGCAACCGACAGGGGAGTCAAGAGACCCAGTACTTC
CASSNRQGSQETQYF
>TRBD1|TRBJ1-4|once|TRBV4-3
TGCGCCAGCAGCCAAGAATCACAGGGGCGCGGAAAACTGTTTTTT
CASSQESQGRGKLFF
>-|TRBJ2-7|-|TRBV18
TGTGCCAGCTCACCAGGGGGCTATCTCTCCTACGAGCAGTACTTC
CASSPGGYLSYEQYF
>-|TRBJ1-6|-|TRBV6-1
TGTGCCAGCAGTGAAGCCCCAGGGCGGAATTCACCCCTCCACTTT
CASSEAPGRNSPLHF
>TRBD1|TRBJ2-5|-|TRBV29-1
TGCAGCGTTACGAGACAGGGGGCGAAGACCCAGTACTTC
CSVTRQGAKTQYF
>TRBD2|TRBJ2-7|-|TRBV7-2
TGTGCCAGCAGCCCCTCTAGCGGGGGGACACCCTACGAGCAGTACTTC
CASSPSSGGTPYEQYF
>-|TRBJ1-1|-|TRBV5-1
TGCGCCAGCAGCTTGGAAGGGGTGGAATTGAACACTGAAGCTTTCTTT
CASSLEGVELNTEAFF
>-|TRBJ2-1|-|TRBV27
TGTGCCAGCAGGGGCCTTTACAATGAGCAGTTCTTC
CASRGLYNEQFF
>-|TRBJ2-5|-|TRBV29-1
TGCAGCGTTGAGGGGGGAGGGACCCAGTACTTC
CSVEGGGTQYF
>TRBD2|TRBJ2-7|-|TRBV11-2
TGTGCCAGCAGCTATACCCCAGGAGCGGGGCGCTCCTACGAGCAGTACTTC
CASSYTPGAGRSYEQYF
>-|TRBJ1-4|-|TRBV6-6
TGTGCCAGCAGCCACGGTGGTTGGGCAGGGAATGAAAAACTGTTTTTT
CASSHGGWAGNEKLFF
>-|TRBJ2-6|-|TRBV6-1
TGTGCCAGCAGGTTATCTGGGGCCAACGTCCTGACTTTC
CASRLSGANVLTF
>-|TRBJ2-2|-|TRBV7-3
TGTGCCAGCAGCTTGGACAGTTACACCGGGGAGCTGTTTTTT
CASSLDSYTGELFF
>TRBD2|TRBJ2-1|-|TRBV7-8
TGTGCCAGCAGCTTAGCGTCAGCGGGGGTTTCCTACAATGAGCAGTTCTTC
CASSLASAGVSYNEQFF
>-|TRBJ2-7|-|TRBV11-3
TGTGCCAGCAGCTTCCGAACAGGGTTAGAGCAGTACTTC
CASSFRTGLEQYF
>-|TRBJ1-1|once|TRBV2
TGTGCCAGCAGTCCCAGGGGAGGGACTGAAGCTTTCTTT
CASSPRGGTEAFF